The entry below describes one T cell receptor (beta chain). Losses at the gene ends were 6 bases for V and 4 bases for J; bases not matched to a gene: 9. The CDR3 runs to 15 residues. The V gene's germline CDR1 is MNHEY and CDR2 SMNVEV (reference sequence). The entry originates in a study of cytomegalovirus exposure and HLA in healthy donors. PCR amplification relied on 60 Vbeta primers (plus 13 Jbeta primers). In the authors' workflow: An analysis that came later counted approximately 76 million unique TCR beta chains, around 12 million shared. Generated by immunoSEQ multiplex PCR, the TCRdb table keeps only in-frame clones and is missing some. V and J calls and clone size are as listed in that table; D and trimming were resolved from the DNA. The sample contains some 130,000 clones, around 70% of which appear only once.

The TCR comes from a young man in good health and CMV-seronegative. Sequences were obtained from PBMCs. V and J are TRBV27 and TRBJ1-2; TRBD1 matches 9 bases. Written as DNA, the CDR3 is TGTGCCAGCAGCCCTACCGGGACAGGGCTCTATGGCTACACCTTC. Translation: CASSPTGTGLYGYTF.